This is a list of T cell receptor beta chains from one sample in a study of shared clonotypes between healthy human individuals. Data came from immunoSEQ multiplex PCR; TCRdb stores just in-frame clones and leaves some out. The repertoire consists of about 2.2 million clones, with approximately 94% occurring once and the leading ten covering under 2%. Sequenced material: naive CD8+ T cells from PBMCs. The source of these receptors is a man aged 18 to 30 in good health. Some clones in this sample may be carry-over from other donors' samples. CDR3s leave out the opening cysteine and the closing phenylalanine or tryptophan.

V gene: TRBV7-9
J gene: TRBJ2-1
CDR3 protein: ASSLVRAGYSHEQF

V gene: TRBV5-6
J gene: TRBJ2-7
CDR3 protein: ASSQDSYEQY

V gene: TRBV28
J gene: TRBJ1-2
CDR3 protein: ASSFRGRANYGYT

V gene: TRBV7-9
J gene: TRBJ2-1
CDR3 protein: ASSSSGREQF

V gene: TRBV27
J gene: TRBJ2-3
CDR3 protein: ASSLITPRTDTQY

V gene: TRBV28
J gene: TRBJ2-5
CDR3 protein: ASGKDWTQY

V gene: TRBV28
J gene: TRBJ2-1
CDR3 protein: ASSKTSGGYNEQF

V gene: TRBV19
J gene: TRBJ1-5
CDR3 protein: ASTEYRDGGLSQPQH

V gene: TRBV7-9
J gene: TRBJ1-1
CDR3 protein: ASTDRNTEAF

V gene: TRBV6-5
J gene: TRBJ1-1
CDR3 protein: ASSYSHGAAEAF

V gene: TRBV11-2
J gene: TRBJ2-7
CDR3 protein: ASSLVGTRGYEQY

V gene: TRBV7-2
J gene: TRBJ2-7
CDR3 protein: ASSLWSAVSYEQY

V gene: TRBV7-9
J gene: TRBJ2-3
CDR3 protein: ASRSEPSTDTQY

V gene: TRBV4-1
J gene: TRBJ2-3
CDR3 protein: ASSQDRSARQGPDTQY

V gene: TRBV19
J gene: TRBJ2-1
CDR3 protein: ASSIGTAGPYNEQF

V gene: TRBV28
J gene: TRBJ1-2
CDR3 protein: ASSSHLREGYT